Reported below is one TCR beta chain. The repertoire was sequenced with immunoSEQ multiplex PCR; TCRdb's copy has only in-frame clones and lacks some. The profile shows about 410,000 clones, approximately 89% of them singletons. The data were obtained in a study of blood T cell repertoires in COVID-19. With 8 bases removed from V and 6 bases from J, the gap between germline ends came to 20 bases. CDR1 and CDR2 (germline): MDHEN, SYDVKM. The CDR3 sequence is 16 residues long. Sequencing input: peripheral blood. This rearrangement joins TRBV28 to TRBJ1-6; TRBD1 is a possible D gene (5 bases). The TCR was taken from a woman aged 40 to 55 with COVID-19, enrolled during active disease. CDR3 sequence (DNA): TGTGCCAGCCGAAACTCCGGTGGGGGGGGTAATTCACCCCTCCACTTT. Translated: CASRNSGGGGNSPLHF.